This note documents a single T cell receptor beta chain sequence. Assay: immunoSEQ multiplex PCR; the TCRdb copy retains only in-frame clones and omits some. Of 250,000 to 300,000 clones in the sample, approximately 86% are singletons; the top ten hold around 14%. This entry comes from a study of blood T cell repertoires in COVID-19. The wider study: Both acute and convalescent COVID-19 samples were obtained from the United States, Italy and Spain. PBMCs, B-cell-depleted T cells, or T cells provided the cDNA or gDNA that made up the material.

The germline gives CDR1 MNHEY, CDR2 SVGAGI. The CDR3 is 14 amino acids. V lost 4 bases, J lost 5 bases, and 14 bases lay in between. The clonotype was recovered from a woman in her 70s with COVID-19, enrolled during active disease. The chain couples TRBV6-5 to TRBJ1-2, with D perhaps TRBD1 (5 bases). Material: peripheral blood. The CDR3 DNA reads TGTGCCAGCAGTTCGGGTATGGGGCAATATGGCTACACCTTC. Protein product: CASSSGMGQYGYTF.